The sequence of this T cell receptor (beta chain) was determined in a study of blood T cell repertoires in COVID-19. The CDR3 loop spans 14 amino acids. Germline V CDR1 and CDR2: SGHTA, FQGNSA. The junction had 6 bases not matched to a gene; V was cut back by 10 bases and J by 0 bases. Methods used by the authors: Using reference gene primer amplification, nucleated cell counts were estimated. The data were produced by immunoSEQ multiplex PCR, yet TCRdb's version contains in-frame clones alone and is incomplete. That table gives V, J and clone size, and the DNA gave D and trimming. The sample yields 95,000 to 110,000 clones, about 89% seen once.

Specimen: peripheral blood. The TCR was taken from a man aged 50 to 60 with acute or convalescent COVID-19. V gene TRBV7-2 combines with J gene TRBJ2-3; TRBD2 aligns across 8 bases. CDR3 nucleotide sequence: TGTGCCAACTTCGGGGGGGTTAGCACAGATACGCAGTATTTT. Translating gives CANFGGVSTDTQYF.